This T cell receptor (beta chain) originates from a study of blood T cell repertoires in COVID-19. This clone was counted only a few times. Only in-frame clones appear in the TCRdb table, and some are missing; sequencing was by immunoSEQ multiplex PCR. The top ten clones hold roughly 18% of a sample with 60,000 to 85,000 clones, 80% of them seen once. The specimen was peripheral blood. The sequence came from a man between 65 and 80 years old who had recovered from COVID-19.

CDR3 amino acids: CASSVTAGPREGGYTF. Here the CDR3 DNA reads TGTGCCAGCTCGGTAACGGCCGGACCGCGGGAAGGGGGCTACACCTTC. The V call is TRBV7-2, the J call TRBJ1-2; D call uncertain. V lost 8 bases to trimming and J lost 8 bases, with 27 bases between them. The CDR3 extends over 16 amino acids. The germline V gene has CDR1 SGHTA and CDR2 FQGNSA.